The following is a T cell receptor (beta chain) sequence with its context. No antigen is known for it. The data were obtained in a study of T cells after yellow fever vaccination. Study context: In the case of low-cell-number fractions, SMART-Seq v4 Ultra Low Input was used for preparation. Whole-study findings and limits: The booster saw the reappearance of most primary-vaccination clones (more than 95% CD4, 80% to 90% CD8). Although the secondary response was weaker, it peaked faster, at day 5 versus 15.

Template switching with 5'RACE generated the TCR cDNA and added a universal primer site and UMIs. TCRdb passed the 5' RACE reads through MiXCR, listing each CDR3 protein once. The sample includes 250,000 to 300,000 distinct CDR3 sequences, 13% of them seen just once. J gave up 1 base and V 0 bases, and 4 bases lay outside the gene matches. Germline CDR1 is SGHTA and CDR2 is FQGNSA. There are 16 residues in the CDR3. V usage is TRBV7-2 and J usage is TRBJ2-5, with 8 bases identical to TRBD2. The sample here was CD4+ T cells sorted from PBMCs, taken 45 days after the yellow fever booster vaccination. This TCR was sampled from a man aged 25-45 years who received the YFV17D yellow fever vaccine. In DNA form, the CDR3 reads TGTGCCAGCAGCTTAGCAACTAGCGGAGGCCAAGAGACCCAGTACTTC. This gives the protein CASSLATSGGQETQYF. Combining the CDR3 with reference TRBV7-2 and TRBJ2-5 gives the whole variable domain GAGVSQSPSNKVTEKGKDVELRCDPISGHTALYWYRQSLGQGLEFLIYFQGNSAPDKSGLPSDRFSAERTGGSVSTLTIQRTQQEDSAVYLCASSLATSGGQETQYFGPGTRLLVL.